The 31 T cell receptor beta chains given below trace back to one sample, sequenced in a study of blood T cells in healthy people across ages. Through a sample-barcoded 5' primer and a J-beta primer mix, a second PCR was run for about 6 to 11 cycles. From the 5' RACE reads, TCRdb called clonotypes with MiXCR, one entry per CDR3 protein. The top ten clones hold approximately 32% of a sample with about 680,000 distinct CDR3 sequences, approximately 49% of them seen once. Sequencing used blood. These receptors originate from a woman between 55 and 75 years old in good health.

This clonotype was seen only once. This chain connects TRBV10-3 to TRBJ2-1, with 12 bases fitting TRBD2. There are 16 residues in the CDR3. Germline trimming cut 2 bases from V and 7 bases from J; bases unmatched to any gene: 6. Germline V gives CDR1 ENHRY, CDR2 SYGVKD. The CDR3 loop reads CAISEGTSGPFNEQFF. CDR3 nucleotides: TGTGCCATCAGTGAGGGGACTAGCGGGCCTTTTAATGAGCAGTTCTTC.

V is TRBV3-1 and J is TRBJ2-3, with a tentative D call TRBD1 (5 bases). V gave up 0 bases and J gave up 10 bases, with 11 bases separating them. The germline V gene has CDR1 LGHDT and CDR2 YNNKEL (reference sequence). The CDR3 loop spans 13 amino acids. The CDR3 DNA sequence: TGTGCCAGCAGCCAAGATTGGAAAGGGGCGCAGTATTTT. Translated: CASSQDWKGAQYF.

The chain joins TRBV25-1 to TRBJ2-7, with 8 nucleotides matching TRBD2. There are 14 residues in the CDR3. Trimming cost V 2 bases and J 7 bases; bases outside gene matches: 7. Germline CDR1 and CDR2: MGHDK and SYGVNS. CDR3 protein: CASSENRAGGEQYF. In DNA, the CDR3 is TGTGCCAGCAGTGAAAATCGGGCGGGAGGTGAGCAGTACTTC.

The V call is TRBV3-1, the J call TRBJ2-5; weak D call: TRBD2 (6 bases). CDR3 length equals 16 residues. Deletions cut 2 bases from V and 0 bases from J, with 13 bases between. Germline V CDR1 and CDR2: LGHDT, YNNKEL (reference sequence). CDR3 amino acids: CASSQTFGDYQETQYF. CDR3 coding DNA: TGTGCCAGCAGCCAAACTTTCGGGGACTACCAAGAGACCCAGTACTTC.

CDR3 protein: CASSLGTSGRTYEQYF. Written as DNA, the CDR3 is TGCGCCAGCAGCTTGGGCACTAGCGGGCGAACCTACGAGCAGTACTTC. The chain joins TRBV5-1 to TRBJ2-7, with 9 nucleotides matching TRBD2. The junction had 6 bases not matched to a gene; V was cut back by 0 bases and J by 2 bases. CDR3 length equals 16 residues. Germline CDR1 is SGHRS and CDR2 is YFSETQ.

The genes are TRBV12-3 or TRBV12-4 and TRBJ1-1; D is possibly TRBD1 (5 bases). CDR3 length equals 15 residues. The V gene lost 3 bases and the J gene lost 0 bases, with 11 bases spanning the gap. CDR3 loop: CASSFLTALNTEAFF. The DNA for the CDR3 is TGTGCCAGCAGTTTCTTGACAGCTTTGAACACTGAAGCTTTCTTT.

There are a few counts of this clonotype. Here the CDR3 reads CASSDDKETQYF. CDR3 DNA sequence: TGTGCCAGCAGTGATGACAAAGAGACCCAGTACTTC. The chain has TRBV2 and TRBJ2-5, with D unresolved. This CDR3 is 12 amino acids long. The germline CDR1 and CDR2 sequences are SNHLY and FYNNEI. The V gene lost 3 bases and the J gene lost 3 bases, with 5 bases spanning the gap.

The rearrangement links TRBV7-9 to TRBJ2-1, with 10 bases matching TRBD2. The CDR3 has 16 residues. Germline-derived CDR1 and CDR2 are SEHNR and FQNEAQ (reference sequence). Trimming cost V 7 bases and J 7 bases; bases outside gene matches: 13. CDR3 DNA sequence: TGTGCCAGCATATTAGCGACGGGACTAGCGACAAATGAGCAGTTCTTC. This codes for CASILATGLATNEQFF.

The V and J genes are TRBV20-1 and TRBJ1-2; D is uncertain. V lost 0 bases to trimming and J lost 8 bases, with 7 bases between them. This CDR3 contains 11 residues. CDR1 and CDR2 from the germline V gene are DFQATT and SNEGSKA (reference sequence). As DNA, the CDR3 is TGCAGTGCTAGAGATCGTGGCGGCTACACCTTC. It encodes CSARDRGGYTF.

DNA for the CDR3: TGTGCCAGCAGCCAAGAGAGGGCTAGCGGTACCTACAATGAGCAGTACTTC. Translated: CASSQERASGTYNEQYF. This chain uses TRBV3-1 with TRBJ2-1; 7 positions match TRBD2. The end of the DNA is better explained by TRBJ2-7, so the J call may be wrong. Germline assignment: CDR1 LGHDT and CDR2 YNNKEL (reference sequence). This CDR3 is 17 amino acids long.

This clonotype has a handful of counts. The chain combines TRBV2 with TRBJ2-7, with 12 bases identical to TRBD2. The germline CDR1 and CDR2 sequences are SNHLY and FYNNEI. The CDR3 runs to 16 residues. The ends lost 4 bases at V and 1 base at J; junction bases unmatched: 5. CDR3: CASSALAGGRSYEQYF. DNA of the CDR3: TGTGCCAGCAGTGCGCTAGCGGGAGGGCGGTCCTACGAGCAGTACTTC. The full variable domain, in which reference TRBV2 and TRBJ2-7 provide the parts outside the CDR3, is EPEVTQTPSHQVTQMGQEVILRCVPISNHLYFYWYRQILGQKVEFLVSFYNNEISEKSEIFDDQFSVERPDGSNFTLKIRSTKLEDSAMYFCASSALAGGRSYEQYFGPGTRLTVT.

In its sample, this clonotype was seen a few times. CDR3 sequence (DNA): TGCAGTGGTGTTCGGCTTGTAGCGGGAGACGAGCAGTACTTC. Protein product: CSGVRLVAGDEQYF. The chain employs TRBV20-1 and TRBJ2-7; TRBD2 aligns across 9 bases. Germline loops: CDR1 DFQATT, CDR2 SNEGSKA (reference sequence). The CDR3 is 14 amino acids. V was clipped by 7 bases and J by 5 bases; unmatched bases: 12.

V is TRBV20-1 and J is TRBJ1-1; TRBD1 agrees at 9 bases. V gave up 4 bases and J gave up 5 bases; unmatched junction bases: 14. Germline V CDR1 and CDR2: DFQATT, SNEGSKA (reference sequence). This CDR3 spans 16 amino acids. The DNA for the CDR3 is TGCAGTGCTACTCACTCCGGGACAGGGTTGTATACTGAAGCTTTCTTT. It codes for CSATHSGTGLYTEAFF.

The V gene is TRBV5-1, the J gene TRBJ2-2, with TRBD2 identical over 7 bases. Trimming at V came to 2 bases and at J to 9 bases, leaving 4 bases not matched to a gene. The CDR3 extends over 13 amino acids. The germline V gene has CDR1 SGHRS and CDR2 YFSETQ. The CDR3 nucleotides are TGCGCCAGCAGCTTTACGAGCGGGAGGGAGCTGTTTTTT. Protein sequence: CASSFTSGRELFF. Supplemented by reference TRBV5-1 and TRBJ2-2, the full variable domain reads KAGVTQTPRYLIKTRGQQVTLSCSPISGHRSVSWYQQTPGQGLQFLFEYFSETQRNKGNFPGRFSGRQFSNSRSEMNVSTLELGDSALYLCASSFTSGRELFFGEGSRLTVL.

The V call is TRBV15, the J call TRBJ2-7, with 10 nucleotides matching TRBD1. Per the germline V gene, CDR1 is LNHNV and CDR2 is YYDKDF (reference sequence). The junction had 6 bases not matched to a gene; V was cut back by 8 bases and J by 2 bases. The CDR3 contains 14 residues. The CDR3 is CATARDRGAYEQYF. CDR3 sequence (DNA): TGTGCCACCGCCAGGGACAGGGGAGCCTACGAGCAGTACTTC.

This clonotype was recorded many times. The chain combines TRBV2 with TRBJ2-7, with TRBD2 matching over 7 bases. CDR3 length: 15 residues. Germline-derived CDR1 and CDR2 are SNHLY and FYNNEI. V was clipped by 2 bases and J by 6 bases; unmatched bases: 10. The CDR3 sequence is CASSEMSGIVGEQYF. The DNA for the CDR3 is TGTGCCAGCAGTGAAATGAGCGGGATAGTCGGCGAGCAGTACTTC.

The J gene is TRBJ2-2, the V gene TRBV3-1, with a weak D call TRBD1 (6 bases). This CDR3 comprises 15 residues. Germline V gene lookup returns CDR1 LGHDT and CDR2 YNNKEL (reference sequence). Trimming left V 1 base short and J 6 bases short, with 12 bases between. CDR3 protein: CASSQAGTNAGELFF. As DNA, the CDR3 is TGTGCCAGCAGCCAAGCGGGGACAAACGCCGGGGAGCTGTTTTTT. The variable domain in full, with the rest retrieved from reference TRBV3-1 and TRBJ2-2, is DTAVSQTPKYLVTQMGNDKSIKCEQNLGHDTMYWYKQDSKKFLKIMFSYNNKELIINETVPNRFSPKSPDKAHLNLHINSLELGDSAVYFCASSQAGTNAGELFFGEGSRLTVL.

V is TRBV20-1 and J is TRBJ2-2; the D gene is possibly TRBD2 (7 bases). V was shortened by 5 bases and J by 6 bases, with 13 bases between the two germline ends. This CDR3 has 13 amino acids. Germline assignment: CDR1 DFQATT and CDR2 SNEGSKA (reference sequence). The CDR3 region has the DNA TGCAGTGCTGCTCGGGGGGCGCCCGGGGAGCTGTTTTTT. Encoded protein: CSAARGAPGELFF.

Only a few counts were recorded for this clonotype. The chain recombines TRBV7-2 with TRBJ2-5; 10 bases are a match to TRBD1. Losses at the gene ends were 5 bases for V and 5 bases for J; bases not matched to a gene: 5. Germline V gives CDR1 SGHTA, CDR2 FQGNSA. This CDR3 is built from 14 residues. The CDR3 sequence: CASSPGQGSETQYF. The CDR3 coding sequence is TGTGCCAGCAGCCCGGGACAGGGGAGCGAGACCCAGTACTTC. Variable domain in full (rest from reference TRBV7-2 and TRBJ2-5): GAGVSQSPSNKVTEKGKDVELRCDPISGHTALYWYRQSLGQGLEFLIYFQGNSAPDKSGLPSDRFSAERTGGSVSTLTIQRTQQEDSAVYLCASSPGQGSETQYFGPGTRLLVL.

As regards this clonotype: Possible read error: a much larger clone is one base away. The J gene is TRBJ2-1, the V gene TRBV29-1; 9 bases agree with TRBD2. The CDR3 sequence is 15 residues long. Germline lookup yields CDR1 SQVTM and CDR2 ANQGSEA. After removal of 4 bases from V and 6 bases from J, the junction contained 10 bases not matched to a gene. The CDR3 sequence is CSVVGGRAGGNEQFF. The CDR3 coding sequence is TGCAGCGTTGTGGGCGGCCGAGCGGGAGGCAATGAGCAGTTCTTC.

The gene calls are TRBV9 and TRBJ2-3, with D tentatively TRBD2 (7 bases). Germline CDR1 is SGDLS and CDR2 is YYNGEE. V was trimmed by 0 bases and J by 2 bases, leaving 16 bases between them. The CDR3 is made up of 17 amino acids. The CDR3 DNA follows: TGTGCCAGCAGCGTAGGGGGGGGCCTACTCCTCACAGATACGCAGTATTTT. Translation: CASSVGGGLLLTDTQYF.

This clonotype occurred a few times. This chain connects TRBV20-1 to TRBJ2-7; 8 nucleotides agree with TRBD2. This CDR3 comprises 11 residues. V was pared by 3 bases and J by 7 bases, with 2 bases of the junction left unmatched. Looked up from germline, CDR1 is DFQATT and CDR2 is SNEGSKA (reference sequence). CDR3 nucleotide sequence: TGCAGTGCTAGGCGGGGGGAGGAGCAGTACTTC. This codes for CSARRGEEQYF.

The chain couples TRBV7-3 to TRBJ2-1; D unclear. Per the germline V gene, CDR1 is SGHTA and CDR2 is FQGTGA. V was cut by 5 bases and J by 8 bases, with 19 bases left in between. CDR3 length: 15 amino acids. The CDR3 nucleotides read TGTGCCAGCAGCCTCGGCCGCGTGTTCTCGGATGAGCAGTTCTTC. This gives the protein CASSLGRVFSDEQFF.

This clonotype was observed a handful of times. The chain has TRBV6-5 and TRBJ2-5, with 8 bases identical to TRBD1. Germline CDR1 reads MNHEY; CDR2 reads SVGAGI. CDR3 length: 15 residues. V gave up 2 bases and J gave up 0 bases; unmatched junction bases: 2. CDR3 sequence (DNA): TGTGCCAGCAGTTACGGACAGGGTTACCAAGAGACCCAGTACTTC. Translated, it gives CASSYGQGYQETQYF.

This clonotype was found a few times. The chain carries TRBV29-1 and TRBJ2-3, with 8 bases aligning to TRBD2. This CDR3 has 12 amino acids. V lost 8 bases and J lost 5; bases outside the gene matches: 6. Germline-derived CDR1 and CDR2 are SQVTM and ANQGSEA. This CDR3 is CSIGLAVDTQYF. The CDR3 region has the DNA TGCAGCATTGGACTAGCCGTAGATACGCAGTATTTT.

The DNA for the CDR3 is TGTGCCAGCAGTTTAAACGGTCGGCTCGACGAGCAGTACTTC. As protein: CASSLNGRLDEQYF. The chain is built from TRBV27 and TRBJ2-7; no clear D. Germline V gene data show CDR1 as MNHEY and CDR2 as SMNVEV (reference sequence). This CDR3 has 14 amino acids. The V and J ends lost 2 bases and 5 bases respectively, with 13 bases between them.

This clonotype came up a few times. The V gene is TRBV6-6, the J gene TRBJ2-5; 10 bases align to TRBD2. Germline V gene data show CDR1 as MNHNY and CDR2 as SVGAGI (reference sequence). The CDR3 totals 15 residues. J lost 0 bases, V lost 8 bases, and 6 bases had no gene match. The CDR3 here is CASGKLAGNQETQYF. CDR3 coding DNA: TGTGCCAGCGGCAAACTAGCGGGAAACCAAGAGACCCAGTACTTC.

This clonotype was counted at least ten times. The CDR3 region is CASSVPGLAVQETQYF. Written as DNA, the CDR3 is TGTGCCAGCAGTGTCCCGGGACTAGCGGTCCAAGAGACCCAGTACTTC. The chain uses TRBV6-2 or TRBV6-3 and TRBJ2-5; TRBD2 aligns across 11 bases. CDR1 MNHEY and CDR2 SVGEGT come from the germline V gene. V was pared by 5 bases and J by 1 base, with 6 bases of the junction left unmatched. The CDR3 contains 16 residues.

The V and J genes are TRBV10-3 and TRBJ2-7; D is perhaps TRBD1 (6 bases). V was trimmed by 3 bases and J by 2 bases, leaving 11 bases between them. The germline V gene has CDR1 ENHRY and CDR2 SYGVKD. CDR3 length: 14 amino acids. The CDR3 sequence: CAISDRDTPYEQYF. In DNA, the CDR3 is TGTGCCATCAGTGATCGGGACACCCCCTACGAGCAGTACTTC.

The J gene is TRBJ2-1, the V gene TRBV4-3; tentative D call: TRBD1 (6 bases). The CDR3 extends over 17 amino acids. Germline values: CDR1 LGHNA, CDR2 YSLEER. V lost 0 bases and J lost 6, with 18 bases in between. The chain's CDR3 is CASSQDMTGAAGNEQFF. CDR3 bases: TGCGCCAGCAGCCAAGATATGACAGGCGCAGCCGGCAATGAGCAGTTCTTC.

This clonotype has just a few counts. Its ends do not fully match the called genes, so a read error is possible. The gene calls are TRBV15 and TRBJ2-5; 9 nucleotides agree with TRBD1. CDR1 is LNHNV, CDR2 YYDKDF, per germline (reference sequence). CDR3 length equals 16 residues. DNA for the CDR3: TGTGCCACCAGCGGAGACTGGACAGGGGACGGAGAGACCCAGTACTTC. Its translation is CATSGDWTGDGETQYF. The complete variable domain, with remaining parts taken from reference TRBV15 and TRBJ2-5, reads DAMVIQNPRYQVTQFGKPVTLSCSQTLNHNVMYWYQQKSSQAPKLLFHYYDKDFNNEADTPDNFQSRRPNTSFCFLDIRSPGLGDTAMYLCATSGDWTGDGETQYFGPGTRLLVL.